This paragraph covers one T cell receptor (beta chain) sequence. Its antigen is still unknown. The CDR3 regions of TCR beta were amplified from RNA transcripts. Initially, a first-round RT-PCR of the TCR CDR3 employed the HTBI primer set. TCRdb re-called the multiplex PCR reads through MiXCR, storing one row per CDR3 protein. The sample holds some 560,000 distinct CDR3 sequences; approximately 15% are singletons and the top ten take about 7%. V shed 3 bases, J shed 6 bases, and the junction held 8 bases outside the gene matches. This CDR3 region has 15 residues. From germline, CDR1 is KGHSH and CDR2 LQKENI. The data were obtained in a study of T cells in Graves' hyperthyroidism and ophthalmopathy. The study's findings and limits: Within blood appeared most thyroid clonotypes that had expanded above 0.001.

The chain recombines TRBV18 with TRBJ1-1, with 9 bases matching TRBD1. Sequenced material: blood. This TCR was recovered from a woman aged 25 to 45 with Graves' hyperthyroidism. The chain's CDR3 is CASSPSGTGFAEAFF. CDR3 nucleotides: TGTGCCAGCTCACCCTCCGGGACAGGGTTCGCTGAAGCTTTCTTT.